This paragraph covers one T cell receptor (beta chain) sequence. Antigen specificity is unknown. This CDR3 has 14 amino acids. Deletions cut 4 bases from V and 0 bases from J, with 10 bases between. CDR1 SGHRS and CDR2 YFSETQ come from the germline V gene. Researchers ran the PCR with 60 Vbeta and 13 Jbeta primers. Repertoires were generated with immunoSEQ multiplex PCR, while TCRdb's copy carries only in-frame clones and drops some. This sample has approximately 170,000 clones, with roughly four fifths found just once. These data originate in a study of cytomegalovirus exposure and HLA in healthy donors. Study as a whole: Counted in an early data release were about 85 million unique TCRs from HLA-typed donors.

Study-wide points: In an earlier analysis, most TCR beta V segments were productive about 87% or about 30% of the time. Cytomegalovirus-associated TCR beta chains were listed, numbering some 170. A later analysis found that most CMV-associated TCR beta chains appeared HLA-restricted.

V and J are TRBV5-1 and TRBJ1-1; D gene unclear. Material: PBMCs. This sequence was found in a man aged 45-65 years in good health and CMV-seropositive. CDR3 residues: CASSLMGMNTEAFF. The CDR3 DNA follows: TGCGCCAGCAGCCTAATGGGCATGAACACTGAAGCTTTCTTT.